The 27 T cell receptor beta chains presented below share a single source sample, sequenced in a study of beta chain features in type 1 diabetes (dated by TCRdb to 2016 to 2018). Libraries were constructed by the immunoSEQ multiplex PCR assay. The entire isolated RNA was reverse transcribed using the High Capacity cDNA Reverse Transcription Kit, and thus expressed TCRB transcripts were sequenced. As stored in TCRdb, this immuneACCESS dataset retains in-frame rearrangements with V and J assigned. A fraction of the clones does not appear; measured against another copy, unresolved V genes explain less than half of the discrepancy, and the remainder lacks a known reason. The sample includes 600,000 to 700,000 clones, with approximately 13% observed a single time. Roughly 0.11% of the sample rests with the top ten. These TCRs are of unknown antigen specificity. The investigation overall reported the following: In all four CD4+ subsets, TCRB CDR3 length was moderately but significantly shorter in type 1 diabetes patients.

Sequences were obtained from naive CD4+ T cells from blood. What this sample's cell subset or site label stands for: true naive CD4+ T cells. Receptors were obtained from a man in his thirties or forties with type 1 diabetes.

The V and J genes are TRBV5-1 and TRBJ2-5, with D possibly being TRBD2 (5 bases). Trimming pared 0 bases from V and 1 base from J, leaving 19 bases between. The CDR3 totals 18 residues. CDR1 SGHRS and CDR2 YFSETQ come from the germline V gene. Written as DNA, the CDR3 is TGCGCCAGCAGCTTGGTTCCCCTTACTAGGGCGGCCCAAGAGACCCAGTACTTC. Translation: CASSLVPLTRAAQETQYF.

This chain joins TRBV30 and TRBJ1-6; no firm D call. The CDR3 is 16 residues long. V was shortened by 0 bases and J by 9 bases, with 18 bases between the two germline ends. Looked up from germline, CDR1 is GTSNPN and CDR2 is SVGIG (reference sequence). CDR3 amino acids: CAWSVNSGGLGSPLHF. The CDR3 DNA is TGTGCCTGGAGTGTAAACAGCGGTGGACTGGGTTCACCCCTCCACTTT.

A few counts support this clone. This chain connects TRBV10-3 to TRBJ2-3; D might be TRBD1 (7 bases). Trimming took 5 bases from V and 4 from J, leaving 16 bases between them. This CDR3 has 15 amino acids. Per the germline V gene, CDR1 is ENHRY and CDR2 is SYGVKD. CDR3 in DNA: TGTGCCATCAGTCTACAGGGGCCGGGGGCAGATACGCAGTATTTT. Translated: CAISLQGPGADTQYF.

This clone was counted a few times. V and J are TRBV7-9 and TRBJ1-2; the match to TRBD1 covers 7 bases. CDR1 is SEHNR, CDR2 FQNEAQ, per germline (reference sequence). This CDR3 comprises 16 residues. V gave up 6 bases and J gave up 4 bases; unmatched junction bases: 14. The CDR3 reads CASSRSTGPLSYGYTF. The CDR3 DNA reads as TGTGCCAGCAGTCGGTCGACAGGGCCTCTTTCCTATGGCTACACCTTC. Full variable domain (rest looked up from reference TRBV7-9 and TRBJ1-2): DTGVSQNPRHKITKRGQNVTFRCDPISEHNRLYWYRQTLGQGPEFLTYFQNEAQLEKSRLLSDRFSAERPKGSFSTLEIQRTEQGDSAMYLCASSRSTGPLSYGYTFGSGTRLTVV.

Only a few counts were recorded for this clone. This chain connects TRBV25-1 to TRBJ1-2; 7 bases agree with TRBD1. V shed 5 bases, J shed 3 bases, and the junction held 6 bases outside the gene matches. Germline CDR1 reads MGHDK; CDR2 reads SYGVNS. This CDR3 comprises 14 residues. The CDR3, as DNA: TGTGCCAGCAGTTACAGGGGCAAAGACTATGGCTACACCTTC. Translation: CASSYRGKDYGYTF.

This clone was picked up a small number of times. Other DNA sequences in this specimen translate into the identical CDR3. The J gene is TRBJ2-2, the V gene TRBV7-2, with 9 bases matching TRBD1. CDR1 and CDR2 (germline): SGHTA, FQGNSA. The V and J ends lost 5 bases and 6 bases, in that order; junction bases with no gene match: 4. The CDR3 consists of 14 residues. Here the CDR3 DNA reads TGTGCCAGCAGCCCAAGACAGGGGGCCGGGGAGCTGTTTTTT. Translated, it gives CASSPRQGAGELFF.

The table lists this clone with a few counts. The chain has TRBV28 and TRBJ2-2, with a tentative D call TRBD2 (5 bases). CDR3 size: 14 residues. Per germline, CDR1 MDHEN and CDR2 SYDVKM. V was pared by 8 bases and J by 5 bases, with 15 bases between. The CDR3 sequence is CASVDPTRTGELFF. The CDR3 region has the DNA TGTGCCAGCGTCGACCCCACTAGGACCGGGGAGCTGTTTTTT.

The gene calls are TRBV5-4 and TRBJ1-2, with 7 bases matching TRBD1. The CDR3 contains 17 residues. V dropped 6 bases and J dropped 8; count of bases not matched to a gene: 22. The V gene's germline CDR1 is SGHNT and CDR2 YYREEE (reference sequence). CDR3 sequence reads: CASINRPGQARKFGYTF. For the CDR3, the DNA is TGTGCCAGCATCAATCGACCCGGACAGGCTAGGAAGTTCGGCTACACCTTC.

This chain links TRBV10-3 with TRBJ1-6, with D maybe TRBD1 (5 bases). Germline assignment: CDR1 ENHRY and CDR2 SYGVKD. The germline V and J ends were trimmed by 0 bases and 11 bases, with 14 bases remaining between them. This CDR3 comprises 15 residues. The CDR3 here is CAISESLGAITPLHF. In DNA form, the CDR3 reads TGTGCCATCAGTGAGTCGTTAGGGGCTATTACACCCCTCCACTTT.

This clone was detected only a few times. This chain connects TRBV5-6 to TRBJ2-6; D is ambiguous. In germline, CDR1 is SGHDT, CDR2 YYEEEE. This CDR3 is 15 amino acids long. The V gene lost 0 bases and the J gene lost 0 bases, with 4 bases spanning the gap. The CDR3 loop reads CASSLEDSGANVLTF. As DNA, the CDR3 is TGTGCCAGCAGCTTGGAAGACTCTGGGGCCAACGTCCTGACTTTC.

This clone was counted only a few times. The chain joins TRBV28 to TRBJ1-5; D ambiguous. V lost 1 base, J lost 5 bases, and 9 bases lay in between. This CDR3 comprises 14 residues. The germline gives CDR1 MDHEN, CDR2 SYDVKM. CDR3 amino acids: CASSLSPGYQPQHF. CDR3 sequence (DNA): TGTGCCAGCAGTTTATCGCCAGGATATCAGCCCCAGCATTTT.

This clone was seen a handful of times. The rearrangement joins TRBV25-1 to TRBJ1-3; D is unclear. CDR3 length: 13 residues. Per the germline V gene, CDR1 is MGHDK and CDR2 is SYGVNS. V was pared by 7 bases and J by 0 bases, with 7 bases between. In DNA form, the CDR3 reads TGTGCCAGCACCCCGGGCTCTGGAAACACCATATATTTT. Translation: CASTPGSGNTIYF.

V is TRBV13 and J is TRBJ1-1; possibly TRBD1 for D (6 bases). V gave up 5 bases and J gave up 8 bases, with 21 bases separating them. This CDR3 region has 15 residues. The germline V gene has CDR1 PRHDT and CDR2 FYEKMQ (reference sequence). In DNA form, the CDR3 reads TGTGCCAGCAGCCCTCGAGGGGGACGGGGTGCAGAAGCTTTCTTT. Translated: CASSPRGGRGAEAFF.

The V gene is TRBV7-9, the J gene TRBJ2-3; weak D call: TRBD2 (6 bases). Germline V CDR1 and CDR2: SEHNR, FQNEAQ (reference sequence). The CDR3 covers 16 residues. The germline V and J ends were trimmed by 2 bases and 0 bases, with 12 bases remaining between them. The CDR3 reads CASSLNGGVSTDTQYF. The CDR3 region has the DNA TGTGCCAGCAGCTTAAATGGCGGGGTTAGCACAGATACGCAGTATTTT.

CDR3 protein: CASSLAGSGQPQHF. The CDR3 DNA reads TGTGCCAGCAGCTTAGCGGGGTCCGGTCAGCCCCAGCATTTT. This rearrangement joins TRBV7-9 to TRBJ1-5, with no clear D. CDR1 is SEHNR, CDR2 FQNEAQ, per germline (reference sequence). V shed 0 bases and J shed 6 bases, with 9 bases lying between them. There are 14 residues in the CDR3.

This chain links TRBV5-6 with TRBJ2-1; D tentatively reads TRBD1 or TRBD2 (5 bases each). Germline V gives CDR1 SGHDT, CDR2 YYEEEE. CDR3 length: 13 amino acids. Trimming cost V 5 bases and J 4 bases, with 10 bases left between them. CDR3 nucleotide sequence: TGTGCCAGCAGTGCCGGGGCATACAATGAGCAGTTCTTC. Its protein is CASSAGAYNEQFF.

The CDR3 DNA reads as TGCGCCAGCAGCGAGACCCCGGAGGACGGGGGAGGCTCACCCCTCCACTTT. Its translation is CASSETPEDGGGSPLHF. V and J are TRBV5-1 and TRBJ1-6, with a tentative D call TRBD1 (5 bases). This CDR3 is built from 17 residues. Trimming stripped 4 bases from V and 10 bases from J, with 24 bases between. Germline lookup yields CDR1 SGHRS and CDR2 YFSETQ. The variable domain in full, with the rest retrieved from reference TRBV5-1 and TRBJ1-6, is KAGVTQTPRYLIKTRGQQVTLSCSPISGHRSVSWYQQTPGQGLQFLFEYFSETQRNKGNFPGRFSGRQFSNSRSEMNVSTLELGDSALYLCASSETPEDGGGSPLHFGNGTRLTVT.

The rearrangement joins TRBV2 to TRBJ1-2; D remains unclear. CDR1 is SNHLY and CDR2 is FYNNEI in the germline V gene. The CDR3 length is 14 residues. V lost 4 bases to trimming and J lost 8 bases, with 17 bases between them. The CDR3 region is CASSAVLASGGYTF. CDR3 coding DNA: TGTGCCAGCAGTGCCGTTTTGGCCTCGGGAGGCTACACCTTC.

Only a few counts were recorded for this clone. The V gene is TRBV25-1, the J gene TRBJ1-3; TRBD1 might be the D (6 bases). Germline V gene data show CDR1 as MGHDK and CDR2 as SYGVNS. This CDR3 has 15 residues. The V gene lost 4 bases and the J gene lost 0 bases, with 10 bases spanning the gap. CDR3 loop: CASSALDSSGNTIYF. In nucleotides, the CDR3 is TGTGCCAGCAGTGCACTGGACAGCTCTGGAAACACCATATATTTT.

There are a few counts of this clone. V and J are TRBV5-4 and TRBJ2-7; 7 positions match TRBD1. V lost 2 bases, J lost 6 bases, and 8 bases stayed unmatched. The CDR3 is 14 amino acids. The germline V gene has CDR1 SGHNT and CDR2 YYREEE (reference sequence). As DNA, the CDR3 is TGTGCCAGCAGCTTAGGGGGCAGCCCCGGCGAGCAGTACTTC. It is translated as CASSLGGSPGEQYF.

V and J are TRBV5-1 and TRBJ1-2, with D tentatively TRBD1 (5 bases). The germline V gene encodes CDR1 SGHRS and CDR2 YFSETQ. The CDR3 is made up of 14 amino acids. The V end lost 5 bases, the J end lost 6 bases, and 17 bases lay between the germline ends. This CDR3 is CASRITGSRDGYTF. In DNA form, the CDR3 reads TGCGCCAGCAGAATCACCGGGTCCAGGGATGGCTACACCTTC.

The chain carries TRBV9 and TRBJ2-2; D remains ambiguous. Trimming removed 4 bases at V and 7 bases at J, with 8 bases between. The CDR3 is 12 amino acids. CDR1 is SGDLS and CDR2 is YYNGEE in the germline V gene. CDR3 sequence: CASSFSSGELFF. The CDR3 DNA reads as TGTGCCAGCAGCTTTAGCAGCGGGGAGCTGTTTTTT.

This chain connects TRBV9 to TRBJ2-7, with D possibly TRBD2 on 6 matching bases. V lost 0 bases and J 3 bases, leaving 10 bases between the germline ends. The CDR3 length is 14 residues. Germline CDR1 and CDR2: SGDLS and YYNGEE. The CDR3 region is CASSVGFGGYEQYF. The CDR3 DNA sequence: TGTGCCAGCAGCGTAGGGTTCGGGGGCTACGAGCAGTACTTC.

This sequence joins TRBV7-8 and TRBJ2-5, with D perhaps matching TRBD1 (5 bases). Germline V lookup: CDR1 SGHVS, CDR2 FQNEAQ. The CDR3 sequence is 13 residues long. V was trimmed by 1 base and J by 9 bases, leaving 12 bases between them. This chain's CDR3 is CASSLGPQGAQYF. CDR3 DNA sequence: TGTGCCAGCAGCTTAGGCCCACAAGGGGCCCAGTACTTC.

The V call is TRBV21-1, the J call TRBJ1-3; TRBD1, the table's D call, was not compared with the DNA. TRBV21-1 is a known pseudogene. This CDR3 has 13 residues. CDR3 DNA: TGTGCCAGGACAGGGGGATCGGGAAACACCATATATTTT. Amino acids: CARTGGSGNTIYF.

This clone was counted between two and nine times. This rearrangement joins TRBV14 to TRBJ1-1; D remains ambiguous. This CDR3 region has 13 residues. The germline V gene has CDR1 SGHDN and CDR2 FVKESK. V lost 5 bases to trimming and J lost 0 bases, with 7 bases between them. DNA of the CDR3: TGTGCCAGCAGCTTGGGCATGAACACTGAAGCTTTCTTT. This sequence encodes CASSLGMNTEAFF.

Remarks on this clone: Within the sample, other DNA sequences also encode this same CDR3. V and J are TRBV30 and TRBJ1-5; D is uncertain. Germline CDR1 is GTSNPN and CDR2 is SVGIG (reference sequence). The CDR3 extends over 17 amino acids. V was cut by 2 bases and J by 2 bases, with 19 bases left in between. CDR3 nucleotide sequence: TGTGCCTGGAGTCCTCCCTCCGGCTTGGTTGGCAATCAGCCCCAGCATTTT. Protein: CAWSPPSGLVGNQPQHF. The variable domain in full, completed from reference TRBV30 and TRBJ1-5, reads SQTIHQWPATLVQPVGSPLSLECTVEGTSNPNLYWYRQAAGRGLQLLFYSVGIGQISSEVPQNLSASRPQDRQFILSSKKLLLSDSGFYLCAWSPPSGLVGNQPQHFGDGTRLSIL.